A single sample gave rise to the 8 T cell receptor beta chains below, sequenced in a study of CD8+ T cells in alopecia areata (dated by TCRdb to 2016 to 2019). This sample's time point label indicates: baseline before oral tofacitinib. Preparation of the library involved the immunoSEQ multiplex PCR assay. For TCR sequencing, RNA was extracted from every sample and reverse transcribed into cDNA to serve as template. TCRdb holds this immuneACCESS table with in-frame rearrangements only. Some clones are missing; in checked studies, unresolved V genes explain under half, and the rest has no known cause. This sample has some 170,000 clones in its table, and 65% to 75% of those were observed once. The ten biggest clones cover approximately 10% of the sample. The specimen was CD8+ T cells sorted from blood, collected at week 0. Receptor source: a human donor with alopecia areata.

The chain is built from TRBV30 and TRBJ2-1, with 7 nucleotides matching TRBD2. This CDR3 spans 15 amino acids. V trimming: 0 bases; J trimming: 4 bases; junction bases outside the gene matches: 6. Germline V CDR1 and CDR2: GTSNPN, SVGIG (reference sequence). In DNA form, the CDR3 reads TGTGCCTGGAGTGTATACCTTAGCGGGTACAATGAGCAGTTCTTC. It translates to CAWSVYLSGYNEQFF.

Remarks on this clone: This same CDR3 is encoded by further DNA sequences in the sample. The chain is built from TRBV20-1 and TRBJ1-1; D gene uncertain. V dropped 5 bases and J dropped 5 bases, with 9 bases sitting between them. Per the germline V gene, CDR1 is DFQATT and CDR2 is SNEGSKA (reference sequence). The CDR3 covers 11 residues. The CDR3 is CSARDYTEAFF. The CDR3 nucleotides are TGCAGTGCTCGGGATTATACTGAAGCTTTCTTT.

The CDR3 sequence: CASSHPGGGEETQYF. Written as DNA, the CDR3 is TGCGCCAGCAGCCACCCCGGCGGAGGGGAAGAGACCCAGTACTTC. V and J are TRBV4-1 and TRBJ2-5, with a tentative D call TRBD2 (6 bases). V lost 3 bases, J lost 3 bases, and 14 bases lay in between. The CDR3 spans 15 residues. From germline, CDR1 is MGHRA and CDR2 YSYEKL.

The rearrangement links TRBV10-3 to TRBJ2-7; no clear D gene. The CDR3 is made up of 16 amino acids. Germline CDR1 reads ENHRY; CDR2 reads SYGVKD. The V gene lost 2 bases and the J gene lost 2 bases, with 16 bases spanning the gap. This chain's CDR3 is CAISEPAHRNPYEQYF. In DNA form, the CDR3 reads TGTGCCATCAGTGAGCCGGCCCACAGAAACCCCTACGAGCAGTACTTC.

This clone was seen just once. The CDR3 coding sequence is TGTGCCAGCAGTTACCGCGGAACAGGGGGCAAAGAGACCCAGTACTTC. Encoded protein: CASSYRGTGGKETQYF. The chain has TRBV6-5 and TRBJ2-5; 9 positions agree with TRBD1. Germline V gives CDR1 MNHEY, CDR2 SVGAGI. This CDR3 has 16 residues. With V trimmed by 2 bases and J by 3 bases, 7 bases remained unmatched.

This chain uses TRBV10-3 with TRBJ1-1, with a tentative D call TRBD1 (5 bases). V was trimmed by 6 bases and J by 8 bases, leaving 10 bases between them. This CDR3 has 11 residues. Germline CDR1 reads ENHRY; CDR2 reads SYGVKD. The chain's CDR3 is CAIRRGEEAFF. The DNA of the CDR3 is TGTGCCATCAGGAGAGGGGAGGAAGCTTTCTTT.

The chain has TRBV7-9 and TRBJ1-2, with TRBD1 as a possible D gene (6 bases). The CDR3 is 15 amino acids. Germline CDR1 is SEHNR and CDR2 is FQNEAQ (reference sequence). The V and J ends lost 4 bases and 5 bases respectively, with 17 bases between them. The CDR3 region has the DNA TGTGCCAGCAGCTCTACTAGGGGGTCTCTTTATGGCTACACCTTC. The encoded protein is CASSSTRGSLYGYTF. Complete variable domain (other parts from reference TRBV7-9 and TRBJ1-2): DTGVSQNPRHKITKRGQNVTFRCDPISEHNRLYWYRQTLGQGPEFLTYFQNEAQLEKSRLLSDRFSAERPKGSFSTLEIQRTEQGDSAMYLCASSSTRGSLYGYTFGSGTRLTVV.

V and J are TRBV30 and TRBJ1-1; D uncertain. The V end was cut by 1 base, the J end by 7 bases, with 10 bases between. The CDR3 runs 12 residues. CDR1 and CDR2 (germline): GTSNPN, SVGIG (reference sequence). CDR3 in amino acids: CAWSGLQREAFF. The CDR3, as DNA: TGTGCCTGGAGTGGTTTACAGCGTGAAGCTTTCTTT.